These 17 T cell receptor beta chains share one sample of origin, sequenced in a study of OX40 agonist ivuxolimab in advanced cancers. The assay was immunoSEQ multiplex PCR, and TCRdb's table has in-frame clones only and misses some. The sample contains some 42,000 clones, 80% to 90% of which appear only once. Sequencing used CD4+ or CD8+ T cells sorted from blood, obtained in a trial of the OX40 agonist ivuxolimab. Receptor source: an adult with an advanced solid tumor such as melanoma, head and neck, liver or kidney cancer.

This rearrangement joins TRBV7-8 to TRBJ2-3; 8 positions match TRBD2. Germline lookup yields CDR1 SGHVS and CDR2 FQNEAQ. V lost 1 base, J lost 3 bases, and 12 bases stayed unmatched. The CDR3 runs 18 residues. The CDR3 spells CASSLVLGASGRTDTQYF. CDR3 sequence (DNA): TGTGCCAGCAGCTTAGTTCTCGGCGCTAGCGGGCGAACAGATACGCAGTATTTT. The whole variable domain, filled in from reference TRBV7-8 and TRBJ2-3, reads GAGVSQSPRYKVAKRGQDVALRCDPISGHVSLFWYQQALGQGPEFLTYFQNEAQLDKSGLPSDRFFAERPEGSVSTLKIQRTQQEDSAVYLCASSLVLGASGRTDTQYFGPGTRLTVL.

The V and J genes are TRBV19 and TRBJ2-2; 11 bases are a match to TRBD2. Trimming cost V 4 bases and J 4 bases; bases outside gene matches: 14. This CDR3 region has 19 residues. Germline CDR1 and CDR2: LNHDA and SQIVND (reference sequence). The CDR3 region is CASSTQDLAGGRRTGELFF. The CDR3 coding sequence is TGTGCCAGTAGTACTCAGGATCTAGCGGGGGGCCGTCGCACCGGGGAGCTGTTTTTT. Full variable domain (remainder filled in from reference TRBV19 and TRBJ2-2): DGGITQSPKYLFRKEGQNVTLSCEQNLNHDAMYWYRQDPGQGLRLIYYSQIVNDFQKGDIAEGYSVSREKKESFPLTVTSAQKNPTAFYLCASSTQDLAGGRRTGELFFGEGSRLTVL.

The chain uses TRBV6-5 and TRBJ1-2; tentatively, D is TRBD1 (5 bases). This CDR3 has 15 amino acids. The germline CDR1 and CDR2 sequences are MNHEY and SVGAGI. V lost 5 bases, J lost 6 bases, and 19 bases lay in between. CDR3 coding DNA: TGTGCCAGCAGTCTTTCGGGACGGCGAACCGATGGCTACACCTTC. This translates into CASSLSGRRTDGYTF.

CDR3 sequence reads: CASSSMELTEQYF. The CDR3 DNA follows: TGTGCCAGCAGTTCTATGGAACTTACAGAGCAGTACTTC. This chain joins TRBV7-9 and TRBJ2-7; D not resolved. This CDR3 has 13 residues. Trimming took off 6 bases at V and 7 bases at J, with 16 bases between the two ends. Germline values: CDR1 SEHNR, CDR2 FQNEAQ (reference sequence). Full variable domain (missing parts from reference TRBV7-9 and TRBJ2-7): DTGVSQNPRHKITKRGQNVTFRCDPISEHNRLYWYRQTLGQGPEFLTYFQNEAQLEKSRLLSDRFSAERPKGSFSTLEIQRTEQGDSAMYLCASSSMELTEQYFGPGTRLTVT.

The V and J genes are TRBV29-1 and TRBJ1-5, with D tentatively TRBD1 (6 bases). CDR1 is SQVTM and CDR2 is ANQGSEA in the germline V gene. CDR3 length: 13 amino acids. Trimming left V 4 bases short and J 1 base short, with 8 bases between. The CDR3 DNA sequence: TGCAGCGTTGGTCAGGGGAGCAATCAGCCCCAGCATTTT. Its translation: CSVGQGSNQPQHF.

This clone was recorded a few times. Other DNA sequences in the same sample also yield this CDR3. The chain's CDR3 is CASSLQGARETQYF. The CDR3 DNA reads as TGTGCCAGCAGTTTACAGGGGGCACGGGAGACCCAGTACTTC. The genes are TRBV28 and TRBJ2-5, with TRBD1 identical over 8 bases. V lost 2 bases, J lost 5 bases, and 4 bases stayed unmatched. Looked up from germline, CDR1 is MDHEN and CDR2 is SYDVKM. This CDR3 is 14 amino acids long. Full variable domain (remainder filled in from reference TRBV28 and TRBJ2-5): DVKVTQSSRYLVKRTGEKVFLECVQDMDHENMFWYRQDPGLGLRLIYFSYDVKMKEKGDIPEGYSVSREKKERFSLILESASTNQTSMYLCASSLQGARETQYFGPGTRLLVL.

The V gene is TRBV30, the J gene TRBJ1-4; TRBD1 agrees at 7 bases. With 0 bases clipped from V and 7 bases from J, the junction kept 5 bases outside the gene matches. The CDR3 totals 14 residues. Per the germline V gene, CDR1 is GTSNPN and CDR2 is SVGIG (reference sequence). This chain's CDR3 is CAWSVSTGAEKLFF. CDR3 bases: TGTGCCTGGAGTGTTTCCACAGGGGCTGAAAAACTGTTTTTT.

The V gene is TRBV29-1, the J gene TRBJ2-2; D may correspond to TRBD1 or TRBD2 (6 bases each). V was clipped by 4 bases and J by 2 bases, with 17 bases between them. This CDR3 spans 16 amino acids. Germline V CDR1 and CDR2: SQVTM, ANQGSEA. The CDR3 nucleotides are TGCAGCGTTGTGGGGGCGAGGGGGGTAAACACCGGGGAGCTGTTTTTT. This gives the protein CSVVGARGVNTGELFF.

This chain connects TRBV5-1 to TRBJ2-5, with D possibly called TRBD1 or TRBD2 (5 bases each). This CDR3 is built from 13 residues. Germline assignment: CDR1 SGHRS and CDR2 YFSETQ. The V end was cut by 3 bases, the J end by 1 base, with 7 bases between. CDR3 bases: TGCGCCAGCAGCTACGGGACCCAAGAGACCCAGTACTTC. It specifies CASSYGTQETQYF.

The chain is built from TRBV6-1 and TRBJ1-2; D unresolved. Germline V CDR1 and CDR2: MNHNS, SASEGT. Trimming stripped 9 bases from V and 8 bases from J, with 13 bases between. The CDR3 runs to 11 residues. The DNA of the CDR3 is TGTGCCAGTTCCGACGGTGGGGGCTACACCTTC. Residues: CASSDGGGYTF.

This clone was seen just once. This rearrangement joins TRBV4-2 to TRBJ2-1; 11 bases match TRBD1. Germline values: CDR1 LGHNA, CDR2 YNFKEQ. Trimming took 1 base from V and 2 from J; bases not matched to a gene: 7. The CDR3 loop spans 18 amino acids. The CDR3 reads CASSQGTGQGAPYNEQFF. CDR3 DNA: TGTGCCAGCAGCCAAGGCACCGGACAGGGGGCCCCCTACAATGAGCAGTTCTTC.

The V call is TRBV7-9, the J call TRBJ2-1; the match to TRBD1 covers 7 bases. V trimming: 5 bases; J trimming: 8 bases; junction bases outside the gene matches: 6. Looked up from germline, CDR1 is SEHNR and CDR2 is FQNEAQ (reference sequence). The CDR3 spans 13 residues. The DNA of the CDR3 is TGTGCCAGCAGCCCGACAGGGATAGATGAGCAGTTCTTC. It translates to CASSPTGIDEQFF.

This sequence joins TRBV27 and TRBJ1-4; 7 bases map to TRBD1. Germline trimming cut 6 bases from V and 7 bases from J; bases unmatched to any gene: 5. CDR1 MNHEY and CDR2 SMNVEV come from the germline V gene (reference sequence). The CDR3 length is 13 residues. The CDR3 is CASRWTGSEKLFF. CDR3 nucleotides: TGTGCCAGCAGATGGACAGGTAGTGAAAAACTGTTTTTT. Complete variable domain (other parts from reference TRBV27 and TRBJ1-4): EAQVTQNPRYLITVTGKKLTVTCSQNMNHEYMSWYRQDPGLGLRQIYYSMNVEVTDKGDVPEGYKVSRKEKRNFPLILESPSPNQTSLYFCASRWTGSEKLFFGSGTQLSVL.

The chain employs TRBV2 and TRBJ1-1, with 9 bases lining up with TRBD1. V was clipped by 5 bases and J by 8 bases; unmatched bases: 9. The CDR3 has 14 residues. Germline CDR1 reads SNHLY; CDR2 reads FYNNEI. The CDR3 sequence is CASSPQQGAREAFF. The CDR3, as DNA: TGTGCCAGCAGTCCCCAACAGGGGGCGCGGGAAGCTTTCTTT.

The rearrangement uses TRBV19 and TRBJ2-1; perhaps TRBD1 as D (6 bases). The CDR3 is 15 amino acids. Deletions cut 6 bases from V and 2 bases from J, with 14 bases between. Germline values: CDR1 LNHDA, CDR2 SQIVND (reference sequence). CDR3 residues: CASSFRDTTYNEQFF. The DNA for the CDR3 is TGTGCCAGTAGCTTCCGGGACACAACCTACAATGAGCAGTTCTTC.

The V and J genes are TRBV15 and TRBJ1-2, with 8 bases fitting TRBD1. CDR1 and CDR2 from the germline V gene are LNHNV and YYDKDF (reference sequence). The CDR3 runs 18 residues. V shed 3 bases, J shed 6 bases, and the junction held 18 bases outside the gene matches. CDR3 loop: CATSRATTRGQGDDGYTF. CDR3 DNA: TGTGCCACCAGCAGGGCTACTACGAGAGGACAGGGTGATGATGGCTACACCTTC.

The V call is TRBV27, the J call TRBJ2-2, with 11 positions matching TRBD2. Germline CDR1 and CDR2: MNHEY and SMNVEV (reference sequence). The V and J ends lost 6 bases and 7 bases, in that order; junction bases with no gene match: 4. This CDR3 contains 14 residues. CDR3 region: CASSLAGGNGELFF. The CDR3 DNA reads TGTGCCAGCAGCCTAGCGGGGGGTAACGGGGAGCTGTTTTTT.